This note documents a single TCR beta chain sequence. Other DNA sequences from this sample encode an identical CDR3 as well. This sample is drawn from a study of shared clonotypes between healthy human individuals. Sequencing was performed with immunoSEQ multiplex PCR; in TCRdb, only in-frame clones are kept and a portion is missing. The sample consists of over 1.4 million clones, roughly 96% of them appearing once. The clonotype comes from a man aged 25 to 40 in good health. The sample was naive CD4+ T cells sorted from blood. Subset here: CD45RA+ positively selected.

CDR3 loop: CASSLAGNYGYTF. The CDR3 DNA sequence: TGTGCCAGCAGTCTAGCAGGAAACTATGGCTACACCTTC. The chain joins TRBV27 to TRBJ1-2; D is unresolved. Germline CDR1 reads MNHEY; CDR2 reads SMNVEV (reference sequence). The CDR3 sequence is 13 residues long. The germline V and J ends were trimmed by 5 bases and 2 bases, with 9 bases remaining between them.